The 27 T cell receptor beta chains given below trace back to one sample, sequenced in a study of identical twins. Using its own MiXCR run on the 5' RACE reads, TCRdb lists one record per CDR3 protein. The sample holds some 260,000 distinct CDR3 sequences; around 15% are singletons and the top ten take approximately 10%. What was sequenced was memory (CD45RO+) T cells sorted from blood. The receptors originated from a woman in her late teens or twenties in good health.

CDR3 residues: CASSFPGRSSGANVLTF. CDR3 in DNA: TGCGCCAGCAGCTTTCCGGGACGGTCCTCTGGGGCCAACGTCCTGACTTTC. This chain connects TRBV5-1 to TRBJ2-6; D assignment may be TRBD1 or TRBD2 (5 bases each). The germline CDR1 and CDR2 sequences are SGHRS and YFSETQ. Trimming left V 2 bases short and J 0 bases short, with 12 bases between. The CDR3 is made up of 17 amino acids.

The sample holds a few counts of this clonotype. This chain connects TRBV7-9 to TRBJ1-4; 10 positions agree with TRBD1. The length of the CDR3 is 16 residues. Per germline, CDR1 SEHNR and CDR2 FQNEAQ (reference sequence). Trimming took 1 base from V and 8 from J; bases not matched to a gene: 7. The CDR3 spells CASSLGDRGRREKLFF. The CDR3 DNA is TGTGCCAGCAGCTTAGGAGACAGGGGGCGCCGAGAAAAACTGTTTTTT.

This clonotype was found many times. The rearrangement joins TRBV7-2 to TRBJ1-1; D might be TRBD1 (5 bases). Deletions cut 8 bases from V and 1 base from J, with 8 bases between. CDR1 is SGHTA, CDR2 FQGNSA, per germline. The CDR3 spans 12 residues. CDR3 sequence: CASAQGNTEAFF. CDR3 sequence (DNA): TGTGCCAGCGCCCAGGGGAACACTGAAGCTTTCTTT.

This clonotype turned up a few times. The chain has TRBV7-9 and TRBJ1-1; 7 bases agree with TRBD1. Germline loops: CDR1 SEHNR, CDR2 FQNEAQ (reference sequence). The ends lost 6 bases at V and 11 bases at J; junction bases unmatched: 12. This CDR3 is 13 amino acids long. The CDR3 loop is CASRLQQGKGAFF. The CDR3 region has the DNA TGTGCCAGCAGACTACAACAGGGGAAAGGGGCTTTCTTT.

This clonotype was found a few times. CDR3 sequence (DNA): TGTGCCAGCAGCGCAGACAGGTCCGGCAGCTATGGCTACACCTTC. Its translation is CASSADRSGSYGYTF. The rearrangement links TRBV7-9 to TRBJ1-2; a possible D gene is TRBD1 (6 bases). The CDR3 has 15 amino acids. V was shortened by 5 bases and J by 4 bases, with 17 bases between the two germline ends. Germline CDR1 is SEHNR and CDR2 is FQNEAQ (reference sequence).

This clonotype showed up just a few times. The J gene is TRBJ2-5, the V gene TRBV11-3, with D possibly being TRBD1 (6 bases). The germline V and J ends were trimmed by 3 bases and 3 bases, with 11 bases remaining between them. The CDR3 runs to 14 residues. The germline V gene has CDR1 SGHNT and CDR2 YENEEA. CDR3 protein: CASSLGTRKETQYF. CDR3 sequence (DNA): TGTGCCAGCAGCTTGGGGACAAGGAAAGAGACCCAGTACTTC.

In its sample, this clonotype was seen a few times. The chain is built from TRBV5-1 and TRBJ2-3, with 7 bases aligning to TRBD1. Trimming removed 4 bases from V and 4 bases from J; junction bases left unmatched: 12. Germline V CDR1 and CDR2: SGHRS, YFSETQ. The CDR3 extends over 16 amino acids. CDR3 amino acids: CASSLTGFNEADTQYF. The CDR3 DNA follows: TGCGCCAGCAGCCTGACAGGGTTCAATGAGGCAGATACGCAGTATTTT.

This clonotype has just a few counts. V usage is TRBV10-3 and J usage is TRBJ2-3; possible D gene TRBD1, 7 bases. The germline V gene has CDR1 ENHRY and CDR2 SYGVKD. V lost 6 bases to trimming and J lost 1 base, with 8 bases between them. This CDR3 spans 13 amino acids. CDR3 loop: CAISRGGTDTQYF. In nucleotides, the CDR3 is TGTGCCATCAGCAGGGGGGGCACAGATACGCAGTATTTT.

This clonotype was detected only a few times. The V and J genes are TRBV6-1 and TRBJ1-5; 7 bases match TRBD1. Germline trimming cut 6 bases from V and 0 bases from J; bases unmatched to any gene: 5. The CDR3 is 15 amino acids. CDR1 and CDR2 (germline): MNHNS, SASEGT. CDR3 DNA sequence: TGTGCCAGCAGCGACAGGGCTTATAGCAATCAGCCCCAGCATTTT. Amino acids: CASSDRAYSNQPQHF.

This clonotype was counted only a few times. The chain is built from TRBV5-1 and TRBJ2-7; D is unresolved. Germline-derived CDR1 and CDR2 are SGHRS and YFSETQ. This CDR3 region has 13 residues. V dropped 1 base and J dropped 5 bases, with 10 bases sitting between them. The CDR3 region is CASSLYGWDEQYF. CDR3 in DNA: TGCGCCAGCAGCTTGTACGGTTGGGACGAGCAGTACTTC.

This clonotype was detected many times. The chain couples TRBV7-2 to TRBJ1-1, with D possibly being TRBD1 (6 bases). The CDR3 extends over 15 amino acids. CDR1 and CDR2 from the germline V gene are SGHTA and FQGNSA. V dropped 2 bases and J dropped 2 bases, with 12 bases sitting between them. In nucleotides, the CDR3 is TGTGCCAGCAGCTTATACGGGGGGGGCAACACTGAAGCTTTCTTT. It specifies CASSLYGGGNTEAFF.

In its sample, this clonotype was seen many times. The chain combines TRBV25-1 with TRBJ1-2; a weak D match, TRBD1 (5 bases). The germline V and J ends were trimmed by 3 bases and 0 bases, with 11 bases remaining between them. The CDR3 length is 15 residues. The germline V gene has CDR1 MGHDK and CDR2 SYGVNS. The CDR3 DNA is TGTGCCAGCAGTGAGGCAGGGATCCCTAACTATGGCTACACCTTC. This translates into CASSEAGIPNYGYTF.

The chain is built from TRBV12-3 or TRBV12-4 and TRBJ1-4, with TRBD1 identical over 11 bases. With V trimmed by 2 bases and J by 7 bases, 9 bases remained unmatched. CDR3 size: 17 residues. The CDR3 region has the DNA TGTGCCAGCAGTTTACGCCTTGGGACAGGGGGAGGTGAAAAACTGTTTTTT. Amino acids: CASSLRLGTGGGEKLFF.

The V and J genes are TRBV6-2 or TRBV6-3 and TRBJ1-4; TRBD1 aligns across 8 bases. Germline CDR1 and CDR2: MNHEY and SVGEGT. CDR3 length: 20 amino acids. V trimming: 2 bases; J trimming: 3 bases; junction bases outside the gene matches: 17. CDR3 sequence: CASSYAGPGGAGYSNEKLFF. The CDR3, as DNA: TGTGCCAGCAGTTACGCGGGGCCAGGGGGCGCGGGGTACTCTAATGAAAAACTGTTTTTT.

This clonotype occurred many times. The V and J genes are TRBV24-1 and TRBJ2-5, with D unresolved. This CDR3 spans 13 amino acids. Germline CDR1 KGHDR, CDR2 SFDVKD. Trimming left V 0 bases short and J 5 bases short, with 6 bases between. CDR3 coding DNA: TGTGCCACCAGTGATTTGGGTGGGGAGACCCAGTACTTC. This gives the protein CATSDLGGETQYF.

Only a few counts were recorded for this clonotype. This chain connects TRBV20-1 to TRBJ2-3; tentative D call: TRBD2 (6 bases). V lost 1 base to trimming and J lost 2 bases, with 7 bases between them. The CDR3 runs to 13 residues. Germline V lookup: CDR1 DFQATT, CDR2 SNEGSKA (reference sequence). CDR3 in DNA: TGCAGTGCTAGAGTAGCGGCCACAGATACGCAGTATTTT. It yields the protein CSARVAATDTQYF.

V is TRBV3-1 and J is TRBJ2-1; tentative D call: TRBD1 (5 bases). Germline V gene sequence: CDR1 LGHDT, CDR2 YNNKEL (reference sequence). The CDR3 totals 15 residues. V lost 1 base to trimming and J lost 7 bases, with 14 bases between them. The CDR3 nucleotides are TGTGCCAGCAGCCAAGGAAGGCAGGGCAGGAATGAGCAGTTCTTC. Its translation: CASSQGRQGRNEQFF.

This clonotype appeared many times. This CDR3 is CASSLEAPGEQYF. The CDR3 DNA sequence: TGTGCCAGCAGTTTAGAGGCACCTGGCGAGCAGTACTTC. The chain couples TRBV12-3 or TRBV12-4 to TRBJ2-7; D gene ambiguous. CDR3 size: 13 residues. V lost 1 base, J lost 6 bases, and 10 bases lay in between.

The rearrangement uses TRBV20-1 and TRBJ1-1; TRBD1 aligns across 8 bases. The V gene end was trimmed by 2 bases and the J gene end by 11 bases; junction bases not matched to a gene: 7. The CDR3 loop spans 12 amino acids. Germline CDR1 DFQATT, CDR2 SNEGSKA (reference sequence). The chain's CDR3 is CSARLTGGRAFF. DNA of the CDR3: TGCAGTGCTAGACTCACAGGGGGTAGGGCTTTCTTT.

The gene calls are TRBV6-5 and TRBJ2-3; D possibly uses TRBD1 or TRBD2 (6 bases each). Germline assignment: CDR1 MNHEY and CDR2 SVGAGI. V was trimmed by 4 bases and J by 4 bases, leaving 18 bases between them. The CDR3 spans 16 residues. CDR3 nucleotide sequence: TGTGCCAGCAGTTCTCACAAGGGGGGCCCCCCAGATACGCAGTATTTT. It specifies CASSSHKGGPPDTQYF.

The rearrangement links TRBV5-6 to TRBJ2-3; 8 bases fit TRBD1. V dropped 4 bases and J dropped 8; count of bases not matched to a gene: 3. The CDR3 has 12 residues. Germline values: CDR1 SGHDT, CDR2 YYEEEE. The CDR3 region is CASSPDRGTQYF. CDR3 coding DNA: TGTGCCAGCAGCCCTGACAGGGGTACGCAGTATTTT.

This clonotype was seen a handful of times. The chain recombines TRBV5-1 with TRBJ1-6, with TRBD1 identical over 8 bases. Germline trimming cut 3 bases from V and 7 bases from J; bases unmatched to any gene: 6. CDR1 and CDR2 (germline): SGHRS, YFSETQ. The CDR3 is made up of 15 amino acids. The CDR3: CASSSRDRFNSPLHF. The CDR3 DNA is TGCGCCAGCAGCTCCCGGGACAGGTTCAATTCACCCCTCCACTTT.

The chain employs TRBV20-1 and TRBJ2-3, with D possibly matching TRBD1 (6 bases). CDR1 and CDR2 from the germline V gene are DFQATT and SNEGSKA (reference sequence). The CDR3 loop spans 13 amino acids. Deletions cut 5 bases from V and 9 bases from J, with 18 bases between. The CDR3 protein is CSAVSGVSLTQYF. The CDR3, as DNA: TGCAGTGCTGTTTCAGGGGTTTCCCTGACGCAGTATTTT.

The chain combines TRBV18 with TRBJ2-7; tentative D call: TRBD2 (5 bases). There are 13 residues in the CDR3. Looked up from germline, CDR1 is KGHSH and CDR2 is LQKENI. With 3 bases removed from V and 2 bases from J, the gap between germline ends came to 8 bases. The CDR3 reads CASSPGLPYEQYF. The DNA for the CDR3 is TGTGCCAGCTCACCTGGACTGCCCTACGAGCAGTACTTC.

The chain couples TRBV7-6 to TRBJ2-3; the D gene is possibly TRBD1 (5 bases). The germline V gene encodes CDR1 SGHVS and CDR2 FNYEAQ. The CDR3 is 14 residues long. V lost 5 bases and J lost 2, with 11 bases in between. CDR3 amino acids: CASSIDRHTDTQYF. The CDR3 nucleotides are TGTGCCAGCAGCATCGACAGACACACAGATACGCAGTATTTT.

This clonotype occurred a few times. The chain combines TRBV6-5 with TRBJ1-3, with a tentative D call TRBD1 (6 bases). V was pared by 0 bases and J by 1 base, with 13 bases between. The CDR3 contains 17 residues. Germline V lookup: CDR1 MNHEY, CDR2 SVGAGI. CDR3: CASSYSGGHISGNTIYF. CDR3 in DNA: TGTGCCAGCAGTTACTCCGGGGGCCATATATCTGGAAACACCATATATTTT.

This clonotype was observed a handful of times. The CDR3 coding sequence is TGTGCCAGCAGTGATGACCCGGGACGGAGCTCCTACGAGCAGTACTTC. Translated: CASSDDPGRSSYEQYF. This chain links TRBV12-3 or TRBV12-4 with TRBJ2-7, with D perhaps being TRBD1 or TRBD2 (5 bases each). With 5 bases removed from V and 0 bases from J, the gap between germline ends came to 17 bases. This CDR3 region has 16 residues.